The 8 T cell receptor beta chains reported below all come from one sample, sequenced in a study of shared clonotypes between healthy human individuals (dated by TCRdb to the early 2020s). Libraries were prepared through the immunoSEQ multiplex PCR assay. This is the immuneACCESS table as TCRdb keeps it, with only in-frame sequences that have V and J called. A part of the clones is gone; compared with another copy, unresolved V genes explain less than half, and the rest is unexplained. This sample comprises 550,000 to 800,000 clones, approximately 79% of them detected only once. 1.7% of the sample is taken by the ten largest. The sequencing sample was made of memory CD4+ T cells sorted from blood. The cell subset or site tag for this specimen amounts to: CD45RA-negative fraction. The receptors come from a woman aged 30 to 39 in good health.

This chain joins TRBV11-2 and TRBJ2-5, with 9 bases fitting TRBD2. Germline V gives CDR1 SGHAT, CDR2 FQNNGV. This CDR3 spans 15 amino acids. J was trimmed by 5 bases and V by 1 base; bases with no gene match: 5. The CDR3 nucleotides are TGTGCCAGCAGCTTAGCTGGGACTAGCTATGAGACCCAGTACTTC. This codes for CASSLAGTSYETQYF.

The rearrangement links TRBV10-2 to TRBJ2-7, with 10 bases lining up with TRBD2. V gave up 7 bases and J gave up 3 bases; unmatched junction bases: 15. CDR1 and CDR2 from the germline V gene are WSHSY and SAAADI. The CDR3 runs 17 residues. CDR3 residues: CASTSGTSVRRHYEQYF. The DNA for the CDR3 is TGCGCCAGCACCTCCGGGACTAGCGTAAGAAGGCACTACGAGCAGTACTTC.

V usage is TRBV28 and J usage is TRBJ2-5, with D possibly called TRBD1 or TRBD2 (5 bases each). Trimming took off 4 bases at V and 3 bases at J, with 18 bases between the two ends. The CDR3 spans 16 residues. Germline V CDR1 and CDR2: MDHEN, SYDVKM. The CDR3 protein is CASSSPRGEVKETQYF. The CDR3 coding sequence is TGTGCCAGCAGTTCACCAAGGGGAGAGGTGAAAGAGACCCAGTACTTC.

In DNA form, the CDR3 reads TGTGCCAGCAGTGGAACCGGGGAGCTGTTTTTT. Protein: CASSGTGELFF. The chain has TRBV28 and TRBJ2-2; D gene unclear. With 5 bases removed from V and 5 bases from J, the gap between germline ends came to 3 bases. The CDR3 sequence is 11 residues long. Germline CDR1 is MDHEN and CDR2 is SYDVKM.

The rearrangement links TRBV7-2 to TRBJ2-1; weak D call: TRBD2 (5 bases). Trimming pared 1 base from V and 2 bases from J, leaving 12 bases between. CDR1 and CDR2 (germline): SGHTA, FQGNSA. CDR3 length: 16 residues. CDR3 residues: CASSLVGERPYNEQFF. The CDR3 bases are TGTGCCAGCAGCTTAGTGGGAGAGCGGCCCTACAATGAGCAGTTCTTC.

This chain joins TRBV5-1 and TRBJ2-7, with TRBD2 identical over 11 bases. Germline loops: CDR1 SGHRS, CDR2 YFSETQ. Trimming removed 4 bases from V and 1 base from J; junction bases left unmatched: 4. This CDR3 comprises 15 residues. CDR3 bases: TGCGCCAGCAGCACGGCTAGCGGGAGGTCCTACGAGCAGTACTTC. Translating gives CASSTASGRSYEQYF.

The genes are TRBV2 and TRBJ2-7, with TRBD1 identical over 8 bases. The trim removed 6 bases at V and 2 bases at J, leaving 9 bases unmatched. The CDR3 length is 15 residues. The germline CDR1 and CDR2 sequences are SNHLY and FYNNEI. The CDR3 region has the DNA TGTGCCAGCAGAATGGGACAGGTCTCAACCTACGAGCAGTACTTC. Amino acid sequence: CASRMGQVSTYEQYF.

This clone came up a few times. Other DNA sequences from this sample encode an identical CDR3 as well. V usage is TRBV7-2 and J usage is TRBJ1-2, with TRBD1 identical over 8 bases. Germline loops: CDR1 SGHTA, CDR2 FQGNSA. CDR3 size: 15 residues. V dropped 1 base and J dropped 2; count of bases not matched to a gene: 3. The CDR3 sequence: CASSLVTGGNYGYTF. The CDR3, as DNA: TGTGCCAGCAGCTTAGTCACAGGGGGGAACTATGGCTACACCTTC. The whole variable domain, remainder taken from reference TRBV7-2 and TRBJ1-2, is GAGVSQSPSNKVTEKGKDVELRCDPISGHTALYWYRQSLGQGLEFLIYFQGNSAPDKSGLPSDRFSAERTGGSVSTLTIQRTQQEDSAVYLCASSLVTGGNYGYTFGSGTRLTVV.